A selection of T cell receptor beta chains follows, all from one sample in a study of beta chain features in type 1 diabetes. Here immunoSEQ multiplex PCR was the method, and the copy in TCRdb shows in-frame clones only, minus some. Of over 200,000 clones in the sample, 11% were seen once. Sequencing input: naive CD4+ T cells from blood. All receptors derive from a man aged 30 to 39 with type 1 diabetes. CDR3s include the opening cysteine and the closing phenylalanine or tryptophan. Each record gives: V gene, D gene, clone size, J gene, CDR3 protein, CDR3 DNA. D genes are given only for firm matches. The size field is filled for only some rows; it gives once, few, many or a size class.

>TRBV5-1|-|-|TRBJ2-7
CASSLTGNYEQYF
TGCGCCAGCAGCTTGACAGGGAACTACGAGCAGTACTTC
>TRBV5-1|-|few|TRBJ2-7
CASSRGTAETYEQYF
TGCGCCAGCAGCCGCGGGACAGCTGAGACCTACGAGCAGTACTTC
>TRBV29-1|TRBD2|-|TRBJ2-3
CSVKDAGGSQYF
TGCAGCGTGAAGGACGCGGGGGGGTCGCAGTATTTT
>TRBV25-1|-|-|TRBJ1-1
CASSLNTEAFF
TGTGCCAGCTCGTTGAACACTGAAGCTTTCTTT
>TRBV28|-|-|TRBJ1-2
CASSSGQRPNYGYTF
TGTGCCAGCAGTTCCGGACAGAGACCTAACTATGGCTACACCTTC
>TRBV29-1|-|few|TRBJ2-7
CSPGGGHYEQYF
TGCAGCCCTGGAGGGGGCCACTACGAGCAGTACTTC
>TRBV5-4|TRBD1|few|TRBJ2-3
CASSLDRQGTQYF
TGTGCCAGCAGCTTGGATAGACAGGGCACGCAGTATTTT
>TRBV11-2|-|-|TRBJ1-2
CASSFEDSYGYTF
TGTGCCAGCAGCTTCGAGGACAGCTATGGCTACACCTTC
>TRBV4-3|-|few|TRBJ1-4
CASSQAGASEKLFF
TGCGCCAGCAGCCAAGCAGGGGCGAGTGAAAAACTGTTTTTT
>TRBV18|-|-|TRBJ1-6
CASSPMRNNSPLHF
TGTGCCAGCTCACCGATGAGAAATAATTCACCCCTCCACTTT
>TRBV4-1|-|-|TRBJ2-3
CASSQEGVDTQYF
TGCGCCAGCAGCCAAGAAGGGGTAGATACGCAGTATTTT
>TRBV6-6|-|few|TRBJ1-3
CASSYRQDSGNTIYF
TGTGCCAGCAGTTACAGGCAGGACTCTGGAAACACCATATATTTT
>TRBV5-1|TRBD2|few|TRBJ2-3
CASSASGLAGGDTQYF
TGCGCCAGCAGCGCCTCGGGACTAGCGGGGGGAGATACGCAGTATTTT
>TRBV29-1|TRBD2|-|TRBJ2-5
CSVSPGTSGGETQYF
TGCAGCGTTTCCCCCGGGACTAGCGGGGGGGAGACCCAGTACTTC
>TRBV28|-|-|TRBJ2-7
CASRRYATGSYEQYF
TGTGCCAGCAGGCGTTACGCGACAGGCTCCTACGAGCAGTACTTC
>TRBV5-1|-|-|TRBJ1-1
CASSLIEAGMNTEAFF
TGCGCCAGCAGCTTGATTGAAGCAGGGATGAACACTGAAGCTTTCTTT
>TRBV7-9|-|few|TRBJ2-3
CASSLLASDTQYF
TGTGCCAGCAGCTTACTAGCGTCTGATACGCAGTATTTT
>TRBV5-1|TRBD1|few|TRBJ1-1
CASSSRTGGFPFF
TGCGCCAGCAGCTCACGTACAGGGGGCTTTCCTTTCTTT
>TRBV19|-|few|TRBJ2-7
CASSMAADEQYF
TGTGCCAGTAGTATGGCCGCGGACGAGCAGTACTTC
>TRBV6-5|TRBD1|few|TRBJ1-2
CASRTTGTTYGYTF
TGTGCCAGCAGGACGACAGGGACCACCTATGGCTACACCTTC
>TRBV10-3|-|few|TRBJ2-7
CAISSDKYEQYF
TGTGCCATCAGTTCGGACAAGTACGAGCAGTACTTC
>TRBV7-9|TRBD1|-|TRBJ2-1
CASSRRWTGKNEQFF
TGTGCCAGCAGCCGCAGATGGACAGGGAAGAATGAGCAGTTCTTC
>TRBV9|-|-|TRBJ1-2
CASSPQVGSTYGYTF
TGTGCCAGCAGCCCTCAGGTTGGCAGTACCTATGGCTACACCTTC
>TRBV23-1|TRBD1|few|TRBJ2-7
CASSPRTGLWEQYF
TGCGCCAGCAGTCCAAGGACAGGGTTGTGGGAGCAGTACTTC
>TRBV7-2|TRBD2|few|TRBJ2-1
CASSQRGAPYNEQFF
TGTGCCAGCAGCCAGCGGGGGGCCCCCTACAATGAGCAGTTCTTC
>TRBV9|-|few|TRBJ2-3
CASSVGGSTDTQYF
TGTGCCAGCAGCGTAGGCGGGAGCACAGATACGCAGTATTTT
>TRBV6-5|-|-|TRBJ2-2
CASSSLPGRTGELFF
TGTGCCAGCAGTTCCCTCCCAGGGCGCACCGGGGAGCTGTTTTTT
>TRBV6-1|-|-|TRBJ1-3
CASSEADTIYF
TGTGCCAGCAGTGAGGCCGACACCATATATTTT
>TRBV5-1|TRBD1|few|TRBJ1-2
CASSLGTVSWYGYTF
TGCGCCAGCAGCCTAGGGACAGTTTCCTGGTATGGCTACACCTTC
>TRBV7-9|TRBD1|-|TRBJ1-3
CASSLAGQAGNTIYF
TGTGCCAGCAGCTTAGCGGGACAGGCTGGAAACACCATATATTTT
>TRBV4-2|-|few|TRBJ1-1
CASSQATGLPTEAFF
TGTGCCAGCAGCCAAGCTACAGGTCTCCCCACTGAAGCTTTCTTT
>TRBV29-1|-|-|TRBJ1-1
CSVLRSTEAFF
TGCAGCGTCCTCAGAAGCACTGAAGCTTTCTTT
>TRBV7-3|TRBD1|few|TRBJ1-1
CASSRRQGAEAFF
TGTGCCAGCAGCCGTCGACAGGGGGCTGAAGCTTTCTTT